A single sample gave rise to the 22 T cell receptor beta chains below, sequenced in a study of Ad26.COV2.S vaccination and SARS-CoV-2 variants. Libraries were prepared by immunoSEQ multiplex PCR; TCRdb keeps only in-frame clonotypes and omits some of them. Counted here are 180,000 or so clones, roughly 89% occurring once; the ten biggest clones make up more than 4.5%. Sample: peripheral blood, taken after recovery from COVID-19. The receptors derive from a human donor who had recovered from COVID-19.

The chain has TRBV7-6 and TRBJ2-7, with 7 nucleotides matching TRBD1. Germline V CDR1 and CDR2: SGHVS, FNYEAQ. V dropped 0 bases and J dropped 6; count of bases not matched to a gene: 8. The CDR3 extends over 15 amino acids. CDR3 region: CASSLAQTGVREQYF. CDR3 DNA: TGTGCCAGCAGCTTAGCGCAAACAGGGGTTCGCGAGCAGTACTTC. Complete variable domain (other parts from reference TRBV7-6 and TRBJ2-7): GAGVSQSPRYKVTKRGQDVALRCDPISGHVSLYWYRQALGQGPEFLTYFNYEAQQDKSGLPNDRFSAERPEGSISTLTIQRTEQRDSAMYRCASSLAQTGVREQYFGPGTRLTVT.

The chain couples TRBV5-1 to TRBJ2-7; D is undetermined. Trimming stripped 3 bases from V and 3 bases from J, with 19 bases between. Germline V CDR1 and CDR2: SGHRS, YFSETQ. The CDR3 is 16 residues long. The CDR3 nucleotides are TGCGCCAGCAGCTCGCGGAACGCCGGGTCAATCTACGAGCAGTACTTC. Its translation: CASSSRNAGSIYEQYF.

This chain joins TRBV3-1 (or the pseudogene TRBV3-2) and TRBJ1-2; the D is unclear. Germline lookup yields CDR1 LGHDT and CDR2 YNNKEL (reference sequence). The V end was cut by 0 bases, the J end by 1 base, with 9 bases between. This CDR3 has 15 amino acids. CDR3 sequence: CASSQESGVNYGYTF. The CDR3 DNA reads TGTGCCAGCAGCCAAGAATCAGGTGTTAACTATGGCTACACCTTC.

The chain joins TRBV19 to TRBJ1-1; possible D gene TRBD1, 6 bases. CDR3 length: 13 residues. V lost 1 base and J 5 bases, leaving 8 bases between the germline ends. Germline V gene lookup returns CDR1 LNHDA and CDR2 SQIVND (reference sequence). This chain's CDR3 is CASSIGGHTEAFF. The CDR3 DNA reads TGTGCCAGTAGTATAGGGGGACATACTGAAGCTTTCTTT.

This clone was seen more than once but under ten times. The V gene is TRBV2, the J gene TRBJ1-3; D call uncertain. CDR1 is SNHLY, CDR2 FYNNEI, per germline. The CDR3 has 13 amino acids. V was trimmed by 4 bases and J by 1 base, leaving 5 bases between them. The CDR3 region has the DNA TGTGCCAGCAGTGCTGGGTCTGGAAACACCATATATTTT. Translation gives CASSAGSGNTIYF.

A single count supports this clone. The chain uses TRBV7-2 and TRBJ1-2; D remains ambiguous. Germline V CDR1 and CDR2: SGHTA, FQGNSA. The CDR3 runs 14 residues. Trimming removed 5 bases from V and 5 bases from J, with 15 bases in between. The CDR3 spells CASSPRPMAYGYTF. In DNA, the CDR3 is TGTGCCAGCAGCCCCAGGCCAATGGCTTATGGCTACACCTTC.

V and J are TRBV12-3 or TRBV12-4 and TRBJ2-7, with 7 bases fitting TRBD1. The V segment lost 3 bases and the J segment 3 bases; nucleotides outside the gene matches: 2. The CDR3 has 13 residues. As DNA, the CDR3 is TGTGCCAGCAGTTTGGCAGGGGGCTACGAGCAGTACTTC. This sequence encodes CASSLAGGYEQYF.

The rearrangement uses TRBV5-6 and TRBJ2-7; TRBD2 might be the D (5 bases). This CDR3 region has 12 residues. Per the germline V gene, CDR1 is SGHDT and CDR2 is YYEEEE. V was pared by 1 base and J by 5 bases, with 7 bases between. The chain's CDR3 is CASSLMRDEQYF. CDR3 bases: TGTGCCAGCAGCTTGATGAGGGACGAGCAGTACTTC.

The chain recombines TRBV2 with TRBJ1-2, with TRBD1 matching over 12 bases. V was clipped by 8 bases and J by 1 base; unmatched bases: 5. CDR3 length: 15 residues. Per germline, CDR1 SNHLY and CDR2 FYNNEI. The CDR3 reads CASLRDRGLNYGYTF. The CDR3 DNA sequence: TGTGCCAGCCTGAGGGACAGGGGGCTTAACTATGGCTACACCTTC. The variable domain in full, with the rest retrieved from reference TRBV2 and TRBJ1-2, is EPEVTQTPSHQVTQMGQEVILRCVPISNHLYFYWYRQILGQKVEFLVSFYNNEISEKSEIFDDQFSVERPDGSNFTLKIRSTKLEDSAMYFCASLRDRGLNYGYTFGSGTRLTVV.

The chain combines TRBV5-1 with TRBJ2-5, with TRBD2 identical over 9 bases. V shed 6 bases and J 4 bases; nucleotides not matched to a gene: 13. This CDR3 is 16 amino acids long. Germline V gene lookup returns CDR1 SGHRS and CDR2 YFSETQ. The CDR3 DNA follows: TGCGCCAGCATCCATAGAAGCGGGAGGACGGGAGAGACCCAGTACTTC. It codes for CASIHRSGRTGETQYF.

The chain is built from TRBV18 and TRBJ2-7, with 7 bases matching TRBD2. The CDR3 length is 16 residues. Unmatched junction bases numbered 5, after V lost 0 bases and J lost 0 bases. The germline V gene has CDR1 KGHSH and CDR2 LQKENI. CDR3 protein: CASSPPASGYSYEQYF. DNA of the CDR3: TGTGCCAGCTCACCACCGGCTAGCGGTTACTCCTACGAGCAGTACTTC.

The rearrangement links TRBV5-8 to TRBJ2-5; 8 bases align to TRBD2. Germline V gene data show CDR1 as SGHTS and CDR2 as YDEGEE. CDR3 size: 16 residues. Trimming at V came to 2 bases and at J to 4 bases, leaving 10 bases not matched to a gene. CDR3 sequence reads: CASSFDPGLVTETQYF. CDR3 bases: TGTGCCAGCAGCTTTGATCCGGGACTAGTCACAGAGACCCAGTACTTC.

J is TRBJ1-2 and V is TRBV5-4; no reliable D call. V was cut by 0 bases and J by 6 bases, with 12 bases left in between. Germline CDR1 is SGHNT and CDR2 is YYREEE (reference sequence). The length of the CDR3 is 14 residues. As DNA, the CDR3 is TGTGCCAGCAGCTTGGCCTCACAGTTTGATGGCTACACCTTC. It codes for CASSLASQFDGYTF.

The chain recombines TRBV7-2 with TRBJ2-5; D gene uncertain. This CDR3 region has 13 residues. Trimming cost V 1 base and J 4 bases, with 7 bases left between them. From germline, CDR1 is SGHTA and CDR2 FQGNSA. This CDR3 is CASSLVGRETQYF. DNA of the CDR3: TGTGCCAGCAGCTTAGTTGGGCGAGAGACCCAGTACTTC.

The chain uses TRBV6-5 and TRBJ1-1, with D unresolved. Trimming shortened V by 6 bases and J by 6 bases, and 17 bases separated the two germline ends. Per the germline V gene, CDR1 is MNHEY and CDR2 is SVGAGI. The CDR3 extends over 14 amino acids. In DNA form, the CDR3 reads TGTGCCAGCAGACGCGGGCCTGACCTCCCTGAAGCTTTCTTT. Protein: CASRRGPDLPEAFF.

The chain recombines TRBV2 with TRBJ2-3; 10 nucleotides agree with TRBD2. This CDR3 comprises 15 residues. Germline CDR1 and CDR2: SNHLY and FYNNEI. After removal of 6 bases from V and 3 bases from J, the junction contained 6 bases not matched to a gene. The CDR3 loop reads CASRFSAGGTDTQYF. CDR3 DNA: TGTGCCAGCAGGTTCTCAGCGGGAGGGACAGATACGCAGTATTTT.

This chain joins TRBV28 and TRBJ2-3; 15 bases match TRBD2. V shed 6 bases, J shed 3 bases, and the junction held 7 bases outside the gene matches. CDR1 is MDHEN and CDR2 is SYDVKM in the germline V gene. The CDR3 consists of 17 residues. The CDR3 region is CASRSGLAGGITDTQYF. The CDR3 bases are TGTGCCAGCAGGTCTGGACTAGCGGGAGGGATTACAGATACGCAGTATTTT. Looking up the rest from reference TRBV28 and TRBJ2-3 gives the full variable domain: DVKVTQSSRYLVKRTGEKVFLECVQDMDHENMFWYRQDPGLGLRLIYFSYDVKMKEKGDIPEGYSVSREKKERFSLILESASTNQTSMYLCASRSGLAGGITDTQYFGPGTRLTVL.

V gene TRBV10-3 combines with J gene TRBJ1-2, with D possibly matching TRBD1 (6 bases). Germline assignment: CDR1 ENHRY and CDR2 SYGVKD. Trimming took off 8 bases at V and 8 bases at J, with 12 bases between the two ends. The CDR3 sequence is 11 residues long. The CDR3, as DNA: TGTGCCATCCATCGGGGGCGCGGCTACACCTTC. This codes for CAIHRGRGYTF.

This clone has just one count. This chain links TRBV6-2 or TRBV6-3 with TRBJ1-2; 7 bases are shared with TRBD1. This CDR3 spans 14 amino acids. CDR1 and CDR2 from the germline V gene are MNHEY and SVGEGT. The V and J ends lost 2 bases and 5 bases, in that order; junction bases with no gene match: 5. CDR3 region: CASSYEGAWYGYTF. The CDR3 DNA reads TGTGCCAGCAGTTACGAGGGGGCTTGGTATGGCTACACCTTC.

The sample holds one count of this clone. The chain combines TRBV10-3 with TRBJ2-1, with D perhaps matching TRBD2 (6 bases). V lost 10 bases to trimming and J lost 4 bases, with 11 bases between them. This CDR3 has 12 residues. Germline CDR1 ENHRY, CDR2 SYGVKD. The CDR3 coding sequence is TGTGCCAGCGGGGTATCATACAATGAGCAGTTCTTC. This sequence encodes CASGVSYNEQFF.

J is TRBJ1-3 and V is TRBV28; D gene unclear. V lost 6 bases and J 4 bases, leaving 7 bases between the germline ends. The CDR3 length is 12 residues. Germline V lookup: CDR1 MDHEN, CDR2 SYDVKM. This chain's CDR3 is CASRVSGNTIYF. The DNA of the CDR3 is TGTGCCAGCAGGGTCTCCGGAAACACCATATATTTT.

This chain joins TRBV18 and TRBJ1-2; 8 nucleotides line up with TRBD1. Germline V gene sequence: CDR1 KGHSH, CDR2 LQKENI. The J segment lost 5 bases and the V segment lost 3 bases, leaving 5 bases of the junction unmatched. The CDR3 is 14 amino acids. DNA for the CDR3: TGTGCCAGCTCACCCGGGACAGGAGGGTATGGCTACACCTTC. Protein product: CASSPGTGGYGYTF.